Listed below are T cell receptor beta chains from one sample, sequenced in a study of OX40 agonist ivuxolimab in advanced cancers. Generated by immunoSEQ multiplex PCR, the TCRdb table keeps only in-frame clones and is missing some. The table lists just under 65,000 clones, roughly 86% of them singletons. The sample here was CD4+ or CD8+ T cells sorted from blood, taken in a trial of the OX40 agonist ivuxolimab. These TCRs come from an adult with an advanced solid tumor such as melanoma, head and neck, liver or kidney cancer. CDR3s include the opening cysteine and the closing phenylalanine or tryptophan. Each record gives: J gene, D gene, V gene, clone size, CDR3 protein, CDR3 DNA. A D gene is named only where the DNA matches it firmly. Only some rows state a clone size, as once, few, many or a class for expanded clones.

J gene: TRBJ2-5; D gene: .; V gene: TRBV5-3; clone size: .; CDR3 protein: CARSPVRPETQYF; CDR3 DNA: TGTGCCAGAAGCCCCGTCCGCCCGGAGACCCAGTACTTC
J gene: TRBJ1-5; D gene: .; V gene: TRBV18; clone size: .; CDR3 protein: CASSPPGGADQPQHF; CDR3 DNA: TGTGCCAGCTCACCACCCGGGGGGGCCGATCAGCCCCAGCATTTT
J gene: TRBJ2-7; D gene: TRBD1; V gene: TRBV13; clone size: .; CDR3 protein: CASSSPGTGPYEQYF; CDR3 DNA: TGTGCCAGCAGCTCACCCGGGACAGGACCCTACGAGCAGTACTTC
J gene: TRBJ1-5; D gene: TRBD1; V gene: TRBV30; clone size: .; CDR3 protein: CAWGGTGGNQPQHF; CDR3 DNA: TGTGCCTGGGGCGGGACAGGGGGCAATCAGCCCCAGCATTTT
J gene: TRBJ1-5; D gene: .; V gene: TRBV5-6; clone size: .; CDR3 protein: CASSFGLPLDSNQPQHF; CDR3 DNA: TGTGCCAGCAGCTTTGGCTTACCACTAGATAGCAATCAGCCCCAGCATTTT
J gene: TRBJ2-5; D gene: .; V gene: TRBV2; clone size: few; CDR3 protein: CASSEAYPWETQYF; CDR3 DNA: TGTGCCAGCAGTGAAGCGTACCCGTGGGAGACCCAGTACTTC
J gene: TRBJ2-7; D gene: .; V gene: TRBV10-3; clone size: .; CDR3 protein: CAISESRVRTRYEQYF; CDR3 DNA: TGTGCCATCAGTGAGTCGAGGGTCAGGACTCGCTACGAGCAGTACTTC
J gene: TRBJ2-7; D gene: TRBD2; V gene: TRBV6-1; clone size: .; CDR3 protein: CASSGWSSGKREQYF; CDR3 DNA: TGTGCCAGCAGTGGTTGGTCTAGCGGGAAGAGGGAGCAGTACTTC
J gene: TRBJ2-1; D gene: TRBD2; V gene: TRBV7-8; clone size: .; CDR3 protein: CASSTSSGGAYNEQFF; CDR3 DNA: TGTGCCAGCAGCACATCTAGCGGGGGGGCCTACAATGAGCAGTTCTTC
J gene: TRBJ2-3; D gene: .; V gene: TRBV27; clone size: few; CDR3 protein: CASSAQGGITDTQYF; CDR3 DNA: TGTGCCAGCAGTGCCCAGGGGGGAATCACAGATACGCAGTATTTT
J gene: TRBJ2-1; D gene: TRBD2; V gene: TRBV7-9; clone size: .; CDR3 protein: CASSLLAGGREQFF; CDR3 DNA: TGTGCCAGCAGCTTGCTAGCGGGGGGGCGTGAGCAGTTCTTC
J gene: TRBJ1-5; D gene: .; V gene: TRBV4-2; clone size: .; CDR3 protein: CASSQGVGGDQPQHF; CDR3 DNA: TGTGCCAGCAGCCAAGGAGTTGGGGGAGATCAGCCCCAGCATTTT
J gene: TRBJ2-7; D gene: TRBD1; V gene: TRBV5-4; clone size: once; CDR3 protein: CASSLLGQGASEQYF; CDR3 DNA: TGTGCCAGCAGCTTACTGGGACAGGGGGCTAGCGAGCAGTACTTC
J gene: TRBJ2-1; D gene: .; V gene: TRBV5-6; clone size: .; CDR3 protein: CASSTDIYNEQFF; CDR3 DNA: TGTGCCAGCAGCACCGACATTTACAATGAGCAGTTCTTC
J gene: TRBJ2-2; D gene: TRBD2; V gene: TRBV27; clone size: .; CDR3 protein: CASSLYGLAANTGELFF; CDR3 DNA: TGTGCCAGCAGTTTATATGGACTAGCGGCGAACACCGGGGAGCTGTTTTTT
J gene: TRBJ2-1; D gene: .; V gene: TRBV9; clone size: .; CDR3 protein: CASSALGEQGKQFF; CDR3 DNA: TGTGCCAGCAGCGCCCTAGGGGAACAGGGAAAGCAGTTCTTC
J gene: TRBJ2-4; D gene: TRBD1; V gene: TRBV10-3; clone size: .; CDR3 protein: CAIMEGQGKNIQYF; CDR3 DNA: TGTGCCATCATGGAGGGACAGGGGAAAAACATTCAGTACTTC
J gene: TRBJ1-2; D gene: .; V gene: TRBV27; clone size: .; CDR3 protein: CASMISAGALDYGYTF; CDR3 DNA: TGTGCCAGCATGATCTCGGCAGGGGCCTTGGACTATGGCTACACCTTC
J gene: TRBJ1-4; D gene: .; V gene: TRBV9; clone size: .; CDR3 protein: CASSAQGSLGEKLFF; CDR3 DNA: TGTGCCAGCAGCGCCCAGGGGTCCCTCGGTGAAAAACTGTTTTTT
J gene: TRBJ2-7; D gene: .; V gene: TRBV5-1; clone size: .; CDR3 protein: CASSPRDTGTYEQYF; CDR3 DNA: TGCGCCAGCAGCCCAAGGGACACCGGAACATACGAGCAGTACTTC
J gene: TRBJ2-3; D gene: .; V gene: TRBV5-4; clone size: .; CDR3 protein: CASSGLGVGTDTQYF; CDR3 DNA: TGTGCCAGCAGCGGTCTGGGGGTCGGAACAGATACGCAGTATTTT
J gene: TRBJ2-7; D gene: .; V gene: TRBV11-3; clone size: .; CDR3 protein: CASSLGPPPQYTSWTYEQYF; CDR3 DNA: TGTGCCAGCAGCTTAGGGCCGCCCCCTCAGTATACCTCATGGACCTACGAGCAGTACTTC
J gene: TRBJ2-1; D gene: .; V gene: TRBV21-1; clone size: .; CDR3 protein: CASSKVKVHNEQFF; CDR3 DNA: TGTGCCAGCAGCAAAGTTAAGGTCCACAATGAGCAGTTCTTC
J gene: TRBJ2-2; D gene: TRBD1; V gene: TRBV4-3; clone size: .; CDR3 protein: CASSQVWTGGNTGELFF; CDR3 DNA: TGCGCCAGCAGCCAAGTTTGGACAGGGGGTAACACCGGGGAGCTGTTTTTT
J gene: TRBJ1-3; D gene: .; V gene: TRBV19; clone size: few; CDR3 protein: CASSWQGDSGNTIYF; CDR3 DNA: TGTGCCAGTAGTTGGCAGGGCGACTCTGGAAACACCATATATTTT
J gene: TRBJ1-1; D gene: .; V gene: TRBV20-1; clone size: .; CDR3 protein: CSARFPTEAFF; CDR3 DNA: TGCAGTGCTAGATTTCCCACTGAAGCTTTCTTT
J gene: TRBJ2-5; D gene: .; V gene: TRBV5-1; clone size: .; CDR3 protein: CASAFGLGETQYF; CDR3 DNA: TGCGCCAGTGCTTTTGGGTTGGGGGAGACCCAGTACTTC
J gene: TRBJ2-5; D gene: TRBD1; V gene: TRBV28; clone size: .; CDR3 protein: CASSLGASRGRGQETQYF; CDR3 DNA: TGTGCCAGCAGTTTGGGAGCTTCCAGGGGGCGAGGCCAAGAGACCCAGTACTTC
J gene: TRBJ2-7; D gene: TRBD1; V gene: TRBV5-1; clone size: .; CDR3 protein: CASSLAIPGGEQYF; CDR3 DNA: TGCGCCAGCAGCTTGGCCATCCCAGGGGGCGAGCAGTACTTC
J gene: TRBJ2-1; D gene: TRBD1; V gene: TRBV11-3; clone size: .; CDR3 protein: CASSLDGQGRNEQFF; CDR3 DNA: TGTGCCAGCAGCTTAGATGGACAGGGTAGGAATGAGCAGTTCTTC
J gene: TRBJ2-2; D gene: TRBD2; V gene: TRBV10-3; clone size: .; CDR3 protein: CAISEGNIGGAKLFF; CDR3 DNA: TGTGCCATCAGTGAGGGAAACATCGGGGGGGCAAAGCTGTTTTTT
J gene: TRBJ1-3; D gene: TRBD1; V gene: TRBV5-1; clone size: once; CDR3 protein: CASSLGTGGRDTIYF; CDR3 DNA: TGCGCCAGCAGCCTCGGGACAGGGGGTAGGGACACCATATATTTT
J gene: TRBJ1-6; D gene: TRBD1; V gene: TRBV28; clone size: .; CDR3 protein: CASSRQGSPSNSPLHF; CDR3 DNA: TGTGCCAGCAGTCGACAGGGGTCGCCTTCAAATTCACCCCTCCACTTT
J gene: TRBJ1-1; D gene: .; V gene: TRBV7-2; clone size: .; CDR3 protein: CASSLDFTEAFF; CDR3 DNA: TGTGCCAGCAGCTTAGATTTCACTGAAGCTTTCTTT
J gene: TRBJ1-4; D gene: .; V gene: TRBV30; clone size: .; CDR3 protein: CAWRDYSPGANEKLFF; CDR3 DNA: TGTGCCTGGAGAGATTACTCCCCGGGCGCTAATGAAAAACTGTTTTTT
J gene: TRBJ1-2; D gene: .; V gene: TRBV2; clone size: many; CDR3 protein: CASSAGPRYGYTF; CDR3 DNA: TGTGCCAGCAGTGCTGGACCAAGATATGGCTACACCTTC
J gene: TRBJ2-7; D gene: .; V gene: TRBV18; clone size: once; CDR3 protein: CASSPQDRLVSYEQYF; CDR3 DNA: TGTGCCAGCTCACCACAGGACAGACTAGTCTCCTACGAGCAGTACTTC
J gene: TRBJ1-4; D gene: TRBD1; V gene: TRBV28; clone size: .; CDR3 protein: CASESRDRNEKLFF; CDR3 DNA: TGTGCCAGCGAAAGCCGGGACAGAAATGAAAAACTGTTTTTT
J gene: TRBJ1-1; D gene: .; V gene: TRBV16; clone size: .; CDR3 protein: CASSQSVGGWAFF; CDR3 DNA: TGTGCCAGCAGCCAATCGGTAGGCGGATGGGCTTTCTTT
J gene: TRBJ2-5; D gene: .; V gene: TRBV7-8; clone size: once; CDR3 protein: CASSLVLVGETQYF; CDR3 DNA: TGTGCCAGCAGCTTAGTACTGGTTGGAGAGACCCAGTACTTC
J gene: TRBJ2-1; D gene: .; V gene: TRBV7-9; clone size: .; CDR3 protein: CAGGLGGQYNEQFF; CDR3 DNA: TGTGCCGGCGGGTTAGGTGGACAGTACAATGAGCAGTTCTTC
J gene: TRBJ1-5; D gene: .; V gene: TRBV5-6; clone size: .; CDR3 protein: CASSLGRGNQPQHF; CDR3 DNA: TGTGCCAGCAGCTTGGGACGGGGCAATCAGCCCCAGCATTTT
J gene: TRBJ1-1; D gene: .; V gene: TRBV29-1; clone size: .; CDR3 protein: CSVEGVWFSEAFF; CDR3 DNA: TGCAGCGTTGAAGGTGTTTGGTTTTCTGAAGCTTTCTTT
J gene: TRBJ2-7; D gene: TRBD1; V gene: TRBV5-1; clone size: .; CDR3 protein: CASSSPGRGLEQYF; CDR3 DNA: TGCGCCAGCAGCTCTCCGGGCAGGGGGCTCGAGCAGTACTTC
J gene: TRBJ1-2; D gene: .; V gene: TRBV7-8; clone size: .; CDR3 protein: CASSLPGNIANYGYTF; CDR3 DNA: TGTGCCAGCAGCTTACCCGGGAACATAGCTAACTATGGCTACACCTTC
J gene: TRBJ1-2; D gene: .; V gene: TRBV30; clone size: .; CDR3 protein: CAWRVMTGYGYTF; CDR3 DNA: TGTGCCTGGAGAGTCATGACAGGCTATGGCTACACCTTC
J gene: TRBJ2-2; D gene: TRBD1; V gene: TRBV9; clone size: .; CDR3 protein: CASSYRGGGQGGTGELFF; CDR3 DNA: TGTGCCAGCAGTTATAGGGGCGGGGGACAGGGCGGCACCGGGGAGCTGTTTTTT
J gene: TRBJ2-3; D gene: .; V gene: TRBV18; clone size: few; CDR3 protein: CASSPSTDTQYF; CDR3 DNA: TGTGCCAGCTCACCATCCACAGATACGCAGTATTTT
J gene: TRBJ1-6; D gene: TRBD1; V gene: TRBV4-1; clone size: .; CDR3 protein: CASSRGQVENSPLHF; CDR3 DNA: TGCGCCAGCAGCCGAGGACAGGTTGAAAATTCACCCCTCCACTTT
J gene: TRBJ1-2; D gene: TRBD1; V gene: TRBV28; clone size: many; CDR3 protein: CASSPRYIRDRGLPPGYTF; CDR3 DNA: TGTGCCAGCAGTCCACGATACATCCGGGACAGGGGGCTTCCTCCTGGCTACACCTTC
J gene: TRBJ2-7; D gene: .; V gene: TRBV5-1; clone size: .; CDR3 protein: CASSLGPGSYEQYF; CDR3 DNA: TGCGCCAGCAGCTTGGGTCCGGGCTCCTACGAGCAGTACTTC
J gene: TRBJ2-3; D gene: .; V gene: TRBV5-6; clone size: .; CDR3 protein: CASSPTASTDTQYF; CDR3 DNA: TGTGCCAGCAGCCCAACAGCTAGCACAGATACGCAGTATTTT